Below are 20 T cell receptor beta chains sequenced from a single sample in a study of blood T cell repertoires in COVID-19. Method: immunoSEQ multiplex PCR; TCRdb's copy keeps in-frame clones and lacks some. The table lists around 220,000 clones, under 85% of them singletons, with 4% in the top ten. Sequences were obtained from peripheral blood. Every receptor here comes from a woman in her forties with active or convalescent COVID-19.

The sample holds one count of this clone. V gene TRBV9 combines with J gene TRBJ1-1, with 8 bases lining up with TRBD1. This CDR3 is 13 amino acids long. V was pared by 3 bases and J by 4 bases, with 2 bases of the junction left unmatched. Germline V gene sequence: CDR1 SGDLS, CDR2 YYNGEE. CDR3 sequence: CASSGTGGTEAFF. In DNA form, the CDR3 reads TGTGCCAGCAGCGGAACAGGGGGCACTGAAGCTTTCTTT.

The chain is built from TRBV5-6 and TRBJ2-6, with 10 bases matching TRBD1. V trimming: 4 bases; J trimming: 4 bases; junction bases outside the gene matches: 14. The germline V gene encodes CDR1 SGHDT and CDR2 YYEEEE. This CDR3 region has 19 residues. The CDR3 nucleotides are TGTGCCAGCAGCGCTGACAGGGGGCTTCTCCTGAGGGGGGCCAACGTCCTGACTTTC. Its translation is CASSADRGLLLRGANVLTF. Together with reference TRBV5-6 and TRBJ2-6, the CDR3 gives the full variable domain: DAGVTQSPTHLIKTRGQQVTLRCSPKSGHDTVSWYQQALGQGPQFIFQYYEEEERQRGNFPDRFSGHQFPNYSSELNVNALLLGDSALYLCASSADRGLLLRGANVLTFGAGSRLTVL.

The V call is TRBV3-1 (or the pseudogene TRBV3-2), the J call TRBJ2-4, with D possibly being TRBD2 (7 bases). The V end lost 4 bases, the J end lost 3 bases, and 22 bases lay between the germline ends. Germline CDR1 reads LGHDT; CDR2 reads YNNKEL (reference sequence). The CDR3 has 18 residues. This chain's CDR3 is CASSPGEGGRNGKNIQYF. The DNA of the CDR3 is TGTGCCAGCAGCCCAGGGGAGGGGGGGCGAAATGGCAAAAACATTCAGTACTTC.

This CDR3 is CASSSGQGVNQPQHF. CDR3 DNA sequence: TGTGCCAGCAGTTCTGGACAGGGGGTGAATCAGCCCCAGCATTTT. The chain employs TRBV28 and TRBJ1-5; 10 bases map to TRBD1. The CDR3 has 15 amino acids. Germline V lookup: CDR1 MDHEN, CDR2 SYDVKM. The ends lost 4 bases at V and 4 bases at J; junction bases unmatched: 4.

CDR3 in DNA: TGTGCCAGCAGCTTGGGGACAGGGCATAACTATGGCTACACCTTC. Its protein product is CASSLGTGHNYGYTF. The rearrangement uses TRBV5-6 and TRBJ1-2; 8 nucleotides agree with TRBD1. This CDR3 has 15 residues. The germline gives CDR1 SGHDT, CDR2 YYEEEE. J gave up 1 base and V 0 bases, and 2 bases lay outside the gene matches.

This chain joins TRBV5-1 and TRBJ2-1; TRBD1 agrees at 9 bases. Germline loops: CDR1 SGHRS, CDR2 YFSETQ. CDR3 length: 16 residues. V trimming: 2 bases; J trimming: 5 bases; junction bases outside the gene matches: 8. The CDR3 DNA reads TGCGCCAGCAGCTTCGGGGACAGGGAGGCCGACAATGAGCAGTTCTTC. Encoded protein: CASSFGDREADNEQFF.

The table lists this clone with a count of one. The V gene is TRBV6-1, the J gene TRBJ1-1, with D possibly TRBD1 on 6 matching bases. The CDR3 is 15 residues long. The V end was cut by 1 base, the J end by 8 bases, with 17 bases between. The germline gives CDR1 MNHNS, CDR2 SASEGT. The CDR3 loop reads CASSEGPQWGLEAFF. The DNA for the CDR3 is TGTGCCAGCAGTGAAGGGCCCCAATGGGGGCTAGAAGCTTTCTTT.

This clone was detected a few times. The chain has TRBV7-8 and TRBJ2-3, with D maybe TRBD2 (6 bases). V lost 5 bases and J 6 bases, leaving 21 bases between the germline ends. The CDR3 is 16 amino acids. CDR1 is SGHVS, CDR2 FQNEAQ, per germline. The CDR3 loop is CASSPGTLFNADTQYF. Written as DNA, the CDR3 is TGTGCCAGCAGCCCGGGGACTCTCTTCAACGCGGATACGCAGTATTTT.

The chain has TRBV6-6 and TRBJ1-2; D unresolved. Germline assignment: CDR1 MNHNY and CDR2 SVGAGI (reference sequence). The CDR3 runs to 12 residues. The V end was cut by 5 bases, the J end by 8 bases, with 12 bases between. The CDR3: CASSPGSTGYTF. CDR3 bases: TGTGCCAGCAGTCCAGGTTCCACCGGCTACACCTTC.

This clone was found a few times. J is TRBJ1-2 and V is TRBV2, with 7 positions matching TRBD1. Germline CDR1 is SNHLY and CDR2 is FYNNEI. V was clipped by 7 bases and J by 8 bases; unmatched bases: 4. The CDR3 is 11 amino acids. This chain's CDR3 is CASKGAKGYTF. CDR3 sequence (DNA): TGTGCCAGCAAGGGGGCTAAGGGCTACACCTTC.

This chain joins TRBV30 and TRBJ2-5; no reliable D call. Germline values: CDR1 GTSNPN, CDR2 SVGIG (reference sequence). The CDR3 is 14 amino acids. Trimming pared 3 bases from V and 3 bases from J, leaving 14 bases between. CDR3 amino acids: CAWRSPRSEETQYF. The CDR3 bases are TGTGCCTGGAGGTCCCCCCGGAGCGAAGAGACCCAGTACTTC. Variable domain in full (rest from reference TRBV30 and TRBJ2-5): SQTIHQWPATLVQPVGSPLSLECTVEGTSNPNLYWYRQAAGRGLQLLFYSVGIGQISSEVPQNLSASRPQDRQFILSSKKLLLSDSGFYLCAWRSPRSEETQYFGPGTRLLVL.

V is TRBV5-1 and J is TRBJ1-3; 7 bases line up with TRBD1. Germline CDR1 reads SGHRS; CDR2 reads YFSETQ. The CDR3 runs 15 residues. Losses at the gene ends were 4 bases for V and 7 bases for J; bases not matched to a gene: 11. CDR3 bases: TGCGCCAGCAGCGGGGAAACAGGGGTTGCGAACACCATATATTTT. This gives the protein CASSGETGVANTIYF.

This clone was recorded only once. The chain uses TRBV5-1 and TRBJ1-1; D uncertain. Germline V gene data show CDR1 as SGHRS and CDR2 as YFSETQ. The ends were cut back, 6 bases at V and 4 bases at J, with 16 bases in the middle. The CDR3 runs to 14 residues. DNA for the CDR3: TGCGCCAGCACGTTCAGGTCGGGAAGCACTGAAGCTTTCTTT. It specifies CASTFRSGSTEAFF.

This clone has more than one count but fewer than ten. The CDR3 sequence: CASSVDSPRSGEAFF. The CDR3 bases are TGCGCCAGCAGTGTAGACAGCCCCCGCTCGGGTGAAGCTTTCTTT. The genes are TRBV10-2 and TRBJ1-1; D is possibly TRBD1 (5 bases). The CDR3 is 15 amino acids. CDR1 is WSHSY, CDR2 SAAADI, per germline. Trimming removed 4 bases at V and 7 bases at J, with 19 bases between.

This chain uses TRBV4-1 with TRBJ1-2, with TRBD1 identical over 7 bases. The V gene end was trimmed by 1 base and the J gene end by 3 bases; junction bases not matched to a gene: 8. CDR1 and CDR2 from the germline V gene are MGHRA and YSYEKL. This CDR3 has 16 amino acids. The CDR3, as DNA: TGCGCCAGCAGCCAAGGGAGTACCACAGGGGACTATGGCTACACCTTC. This encodes CASSQGSTTGDYGYTF.

The V gene is TRBV29-1, the J gene TRBJ1-6, with 9 bases that match TRBD1. The V and J ends lost 4 bases and 9 bases, in that order; junction bases with no gene match: 10. The CDR3 extends over 15 amino acids. Looked up from germline, CDR1 is SQVTM and CDR2 is ANQGSEA. Here the CDR3 reads CSVGLSQGAGSPLHF. Written as DNA, the CDR3 is TGCAGCGTTGGCCTGTCACAGGGGGCGGGTTCACCCCTCCACTTT.

The chain combines TRBV14 with TRBJ1-1, with D perhaps matching TRBD1 (5 bases). The V end was cut by 6 bases, the J end by 3 bases, with 14 bases between. The CDR3 contains 14 residues. Germline V CDR1 and CDR2: SGHDN, FVKESK. The CDR3 DNA reads TGTGCCAGCAGTCGACTCGGGGGGGACACTGAAGCTTTCTTT. Residues: CASSRLGGDTEAFF.

The V call is TRBV3-1 (or the pseudogene TRBV3-2), the J call TRBJ2-7; 8 bases are shared with TRBD1. The junction had 9 bases not matched to a gene; V was cut back by 4 bases and J by 7 bases. The CDR3 length is 14 residues. Per the germline V gene, CDR1 is LGHDT and CDR2 is YNNKEL (reference sequence). The CDR3 nucleotides are TGTGCCAGCAGCCCCCAGGGGGCGCAGGGAGAGCAGTACTTC. Translated: CASSPQGAQGEQYF.

This clone was observed a handful of times. The chain carries TRBV3-1 (or the pseudogene TRBV3-2) and TRBJ1-2; a weak D match, TRBD1 (6 bases). Germline lookup yields CDR1 LGHDT and CDR2 YNNKEL (reference sequence). This CDR3 region has 15 residues. The germline V and J ends were trimmed by 0 bases and 7 bases, with 15 bases remaining between them. As DNA, the CDR3 is TGTGCCAGCAGCCAAGATCCCAGGACAGTAGGTGGCTACACCTTC. Translated, it gives CASSQDPRTVGGYTF.

The CDR3 loop reads CASTSGSTDTQYF. CDR3 nucleotide sequence: TGTGCCTCGACTAGCGGGAGCACAGATACGCAGTATTTT. V is TRBV10-3 and J is TRBJ2-3; 10 bases are shared with TRBD2. Germline V gene lookup returns CDR1 ENHRY and CDR2 SYGVKD. Trimming cost V 11 bases and J 0 bases; bases outside gene matches: 2. The CDR3 is 13 amino acids.